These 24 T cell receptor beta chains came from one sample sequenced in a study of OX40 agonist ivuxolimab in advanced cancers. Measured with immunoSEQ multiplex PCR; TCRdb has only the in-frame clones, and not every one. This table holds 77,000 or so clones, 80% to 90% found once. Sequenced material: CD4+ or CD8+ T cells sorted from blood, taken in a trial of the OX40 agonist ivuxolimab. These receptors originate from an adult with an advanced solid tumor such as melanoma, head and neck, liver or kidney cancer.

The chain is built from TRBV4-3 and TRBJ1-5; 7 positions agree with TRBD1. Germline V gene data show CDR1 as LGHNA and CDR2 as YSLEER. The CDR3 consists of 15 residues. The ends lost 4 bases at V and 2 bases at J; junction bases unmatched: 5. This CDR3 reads CASSPRGYGNQPQHF. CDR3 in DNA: TGCGCCAGCAGCCCCAGGGGGTATGGCAATCAGCCCCAGCATTTT.

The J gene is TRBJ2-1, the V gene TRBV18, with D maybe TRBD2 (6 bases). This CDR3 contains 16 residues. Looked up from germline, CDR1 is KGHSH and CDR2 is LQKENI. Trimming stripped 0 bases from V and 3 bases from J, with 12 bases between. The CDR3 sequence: CASSPPEGRGYNEQFF. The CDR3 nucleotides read TGTGCCAGCTCACCACCGGAGGGAAGGGGCTACAATGAGCAGTTCTTC.

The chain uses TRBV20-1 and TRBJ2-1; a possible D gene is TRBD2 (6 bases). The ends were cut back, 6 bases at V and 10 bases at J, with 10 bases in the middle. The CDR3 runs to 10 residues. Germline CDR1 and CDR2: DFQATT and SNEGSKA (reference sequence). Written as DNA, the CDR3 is TGCAGTGCATACCGGGGGGAGCAGTTCTTC. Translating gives CSAYRGEQFF.

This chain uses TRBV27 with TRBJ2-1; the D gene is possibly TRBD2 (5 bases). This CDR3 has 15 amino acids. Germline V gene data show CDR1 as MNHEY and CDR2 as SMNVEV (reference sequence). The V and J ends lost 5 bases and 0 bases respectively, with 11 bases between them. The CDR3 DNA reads TGTGCCAGCAGTCTTGGACTGAGCTCCTACAATGAGCAGTTCTTC. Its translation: CASSLGLSSYNEQFF.

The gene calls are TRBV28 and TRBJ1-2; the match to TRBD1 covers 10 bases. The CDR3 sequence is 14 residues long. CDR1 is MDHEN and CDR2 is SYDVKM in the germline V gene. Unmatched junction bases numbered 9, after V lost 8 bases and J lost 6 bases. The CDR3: CASYRQGAGDGYTF. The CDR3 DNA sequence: TGTGCCAGCTATCGACAGGGGGCTGGGGATGGCTACACCTTC.

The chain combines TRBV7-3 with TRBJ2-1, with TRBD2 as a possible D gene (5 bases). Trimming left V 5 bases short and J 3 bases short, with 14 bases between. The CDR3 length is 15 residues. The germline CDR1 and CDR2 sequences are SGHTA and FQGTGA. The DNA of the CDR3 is TGTGCCAGCAGCCCCCTGAAAAGCGGCTACAATGAGCAGTTCTTC. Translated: CASSPLKSGYNEQFF.

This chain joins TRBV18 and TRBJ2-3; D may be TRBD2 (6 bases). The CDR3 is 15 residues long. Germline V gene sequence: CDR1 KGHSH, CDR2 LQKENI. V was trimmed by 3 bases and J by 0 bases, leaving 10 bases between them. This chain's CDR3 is CASSPGRGSTDTQYF. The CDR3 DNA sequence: TGTGCCAGCTCACCTGGGCGGGGCAGCACAGATACGCAGTATTTT.

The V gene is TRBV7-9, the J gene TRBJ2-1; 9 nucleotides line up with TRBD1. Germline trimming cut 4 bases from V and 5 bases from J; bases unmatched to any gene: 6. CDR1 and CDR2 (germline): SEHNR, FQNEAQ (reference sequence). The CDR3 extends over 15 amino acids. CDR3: CASSSGTGLNNEQFF. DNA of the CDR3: TGTGCCAGCAGCTCCGGGACAGGGCTGAACAATGAGCAGTTCTTC.

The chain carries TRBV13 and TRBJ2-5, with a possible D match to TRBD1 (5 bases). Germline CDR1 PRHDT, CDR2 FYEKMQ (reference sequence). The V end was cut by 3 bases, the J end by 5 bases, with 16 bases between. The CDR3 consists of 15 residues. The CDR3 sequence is CASSLWGSPSETQYF. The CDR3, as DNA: TGTGCCAGCAGCTTGTGGGGCAGTCCTTCGGAGACCCAGTACTTC.

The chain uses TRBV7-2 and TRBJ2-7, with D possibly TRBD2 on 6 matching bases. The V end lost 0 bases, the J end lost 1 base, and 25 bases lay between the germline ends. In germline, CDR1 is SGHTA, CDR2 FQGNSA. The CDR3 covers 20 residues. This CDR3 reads CASSLAPKGMGGRRSYEQYF. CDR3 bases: TGTGCCAGCAGCTTAGCTCCAAAAGGGATGGGAGGACGACGGTCCTACGAGCAGTACTTC.

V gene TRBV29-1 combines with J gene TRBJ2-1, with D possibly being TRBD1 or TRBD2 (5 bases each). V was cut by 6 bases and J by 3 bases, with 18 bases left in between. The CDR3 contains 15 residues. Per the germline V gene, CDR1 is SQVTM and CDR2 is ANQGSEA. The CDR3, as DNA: TGCAGCGTGAGCCTCGGGGCCGTTGACTACAATGAGCAGTTCTTC. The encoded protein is CSVSLGAVDYNEQFF.

Written as DNA, the CDR3 is TGCGCCAGCAGCTTCCTAGCGGGGGGGTCGGCAGATACGCAGTATTTT. It translates to CASSFLAGGSADTQYF. The chain is built from TRBV5-1 and TRBJ2-3; 12 nucleotides match TRBD2. This CDR3 contains 16 residues. V lost 2 bases and J lost 4; bases outside the gene matches: 5. CDR1 and CDR2 from the germline V gene are SGHRS and YFSETQ.

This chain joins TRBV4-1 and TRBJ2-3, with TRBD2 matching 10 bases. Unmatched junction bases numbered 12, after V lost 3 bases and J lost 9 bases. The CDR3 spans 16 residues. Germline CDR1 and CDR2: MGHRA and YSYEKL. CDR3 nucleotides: TGCGCCAGCAGCCATACGTCTAGCGGGAGTACGGTAACGCAGTATTTT. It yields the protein CASSHTSSGSTVTQYF.

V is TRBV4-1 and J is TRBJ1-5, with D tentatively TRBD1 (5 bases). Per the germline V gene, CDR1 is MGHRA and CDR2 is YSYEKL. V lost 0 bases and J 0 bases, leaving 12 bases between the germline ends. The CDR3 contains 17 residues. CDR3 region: CASSQDGGFYSNQPQHF. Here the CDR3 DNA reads TGCGCCAGCAGCCAAGATGGGGGTTTTTATAGCAATCAGCCCCAGCATTTT.

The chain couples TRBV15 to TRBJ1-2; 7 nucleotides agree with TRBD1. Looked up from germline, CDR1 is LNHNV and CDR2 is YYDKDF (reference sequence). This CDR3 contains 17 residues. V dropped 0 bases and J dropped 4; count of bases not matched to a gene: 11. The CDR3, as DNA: TGTGCCACCAGCAGAGATGATGAGGCCAGGGGGATCTATGGCTACACCTTC. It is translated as CATSRDDEARGIYGYTF.

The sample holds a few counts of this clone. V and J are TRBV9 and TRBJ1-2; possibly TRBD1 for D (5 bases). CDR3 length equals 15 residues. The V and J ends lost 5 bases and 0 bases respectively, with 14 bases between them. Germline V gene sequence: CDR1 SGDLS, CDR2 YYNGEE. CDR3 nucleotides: TGTGCCAGCAGATCCCGGGGGTATCCTAACTATGGCTACACCTTC. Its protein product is CASRSRGYPNYGYTF.

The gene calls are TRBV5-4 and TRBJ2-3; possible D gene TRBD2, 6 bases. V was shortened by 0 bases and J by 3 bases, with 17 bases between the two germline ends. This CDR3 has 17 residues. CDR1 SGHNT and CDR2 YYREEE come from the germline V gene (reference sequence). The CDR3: CASSLAISVGRTDTQYF. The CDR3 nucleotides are TGTGCCAGCAGCTTGGCCATATCTGTTGGGAGGACAGATACGCAGTATTTT.

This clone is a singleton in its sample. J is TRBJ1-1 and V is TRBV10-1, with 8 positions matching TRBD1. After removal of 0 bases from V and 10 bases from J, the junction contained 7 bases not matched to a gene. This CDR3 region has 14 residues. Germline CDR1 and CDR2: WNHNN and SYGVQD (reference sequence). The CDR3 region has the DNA TGCGCCAGCAGTGAGTCCGGGACAGGAGGGGCAGCTTTCTTT. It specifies CASSESGTGGAAFF.

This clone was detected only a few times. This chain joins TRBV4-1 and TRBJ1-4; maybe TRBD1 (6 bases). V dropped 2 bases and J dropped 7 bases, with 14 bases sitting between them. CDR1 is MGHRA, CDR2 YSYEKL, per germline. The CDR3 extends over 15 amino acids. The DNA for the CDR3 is TGCGCCAGCAGCCAACAGGGGACAAGAACTGAAAAACTGTTTTTT. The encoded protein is CASSQQGTRTEKLFF.

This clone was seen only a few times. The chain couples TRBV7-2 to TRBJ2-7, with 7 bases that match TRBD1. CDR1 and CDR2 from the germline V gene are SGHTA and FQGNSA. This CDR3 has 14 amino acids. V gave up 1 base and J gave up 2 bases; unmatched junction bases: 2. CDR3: CASSLGTGPYEQYF. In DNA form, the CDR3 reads TGTGCCAGCAGCTTAGGGACAGGCCCCTACGAGCAGTACTTC.

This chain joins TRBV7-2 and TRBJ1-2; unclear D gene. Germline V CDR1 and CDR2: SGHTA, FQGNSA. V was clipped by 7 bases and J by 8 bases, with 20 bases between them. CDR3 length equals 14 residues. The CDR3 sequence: CASTPLGSGEGYTF. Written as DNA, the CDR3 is TGTGCCAGCACCCCCCTGGGCAGCGGAGAAGGCTACACCTTC.

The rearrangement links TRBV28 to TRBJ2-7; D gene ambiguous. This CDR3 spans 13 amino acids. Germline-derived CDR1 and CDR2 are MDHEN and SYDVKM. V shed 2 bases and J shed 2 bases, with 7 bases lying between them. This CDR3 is CASSLVAAYEQYF. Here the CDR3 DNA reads TGTGCCAGCAGTTTAGTGGCGGCCTACGAGCAGTACTTC.

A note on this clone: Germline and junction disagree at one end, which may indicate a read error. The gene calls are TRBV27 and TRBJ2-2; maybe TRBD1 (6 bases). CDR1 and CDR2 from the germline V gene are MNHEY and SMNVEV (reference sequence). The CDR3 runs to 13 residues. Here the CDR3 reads CACRGSNTGELFF. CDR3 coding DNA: TGTGCCTGCAGGGGCTCGAACACCGGGGAGCTGTTTTTT.

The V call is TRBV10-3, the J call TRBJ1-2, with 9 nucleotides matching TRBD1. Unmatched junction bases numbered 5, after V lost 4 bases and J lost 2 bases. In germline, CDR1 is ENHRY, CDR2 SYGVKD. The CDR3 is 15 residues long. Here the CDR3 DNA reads TGTGCCATCAGTGCCCCGGGACAGGGAAACTATGGCTACACCTTC. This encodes CAISAPGQGNYGYTF.